The 14 T cell receptor beta chains presented below share a single source sample, sequenced in a study of blood T cell repertoires in COVID-19. This table comes from immunoSEQ multiplex PCR, and its TCRdb copy is limited to in-frame clones, with some not included. The table has roughly 390,000 clones, more than 75% seen once. Sequences were obtained from peripheral blood. These receptors all come from a woman in her twenties or thirties with COVID-19, enrolled during active disease.

The rearrangement uses TRBV11-2 and TRBJ2-5; 12 nucleotides line up with TRBD2. CDR1 and CDR2 from the germline V gene are SGHAT and FQNNGV. Trimming cost V 4 bases and J 5 bases; bases outside gene matches: 8. The CDR3 contains 16 residues. This CDR3 is CASSSPLAGGGETQYF. The CDR3 DNA reads TGTGCCAGCAGCTCGCCGCTAGCGGGAGGGGGGGAGACCCAGTACTTC.

The genes are TRBV19 and TRBJ2-2; 7 nucleotides line up with TRBD1. CDR1 and CDR2 from the germline V gene are LNHDA and SQIVND (reference sequence). This CDR3 has 16 residues. Trimming cost V 3 bases and J 0 bases; bases outside gene matches: 4. CDR3 protein: CASSIHRGPNTGELFF. In DNA form, the CDR3 reads TGTGCCAGTAGTATCCACAGGGGCCCGAACACCGGGGAGCTGTTTTTT.

This chain joins TRBV4-2 and TRBJ2-1, with D unclear. This CDR3 contains 14 residues. Trimming stripped 10 bases from V and 5 bases from J, with 18 bases between. CDR1 is LGHNA and CDR2 is YNFKEQ in the germline V gene. In DNA form, the CDR3 reads TGTGCCATCTCCAACTACGGCCGCGACAATGAGCAGTTCTTC. Translated: CAISNYGRDNEQFF.

The CDR3 reads CSASEGGREQYF. The CDR3 DNA follows: TGCAGTGCTAGTGAGGGGGGACGCGAGCAGTACTTC. V and J are TRBV20-1 and TRBJ2-7; D may match TRBD1 or TRBD2 (6 bases each). CDR1 and CDR2 from the germline V gene are DFQATT and SNEGSKA (reference sequence). This CDR3 spans 12 amino acids. The V and J ends lost 3 bases and 6 bases respectively, with 12 bases between them.

This chain joins TRBV6-5 and TRBJ2-3; D is possibly TRBD2 (6 bases). This CDR3 has 12 amino acids. Germline assignment: CDR1 MNHEY and CDR2 SVGAGI. The V end lost 0 bases, the J end lost 8 bases, and 6 bases lay between the germline ends. Here the CDR3 DNA reads TGTGCCAGCAGTTACTCGGGGGGTACGCAGTATTTT. Translated, it gives CASSYSGGTQYF.

This chain uses TRBV18 with TRBJ1-2; the D gene is possibly TRBD1 (6 bases). The germline CDR1 and CDR2 sequences are KGHSH and LQKENI. Trimming stripped 3 bases from V and 3 bases from J, with 11 bases between. This CDR3 is built from 14 residues. CDR3 region: CASSPGRTDYGYTF. CDR3 in DNA: TGTGCCAGCTCACCTGGACGGACAGACTATGGCTACACCTTC. Full variable domain (remainder filled in from reference TRBV18 and TRBJ1-2): NAGVMQNPRHLVRRRGQEARLRCSPMKGHSHVYWYRQLPEEGLKFMVYLQKENIIDESGMPKERFSAEFPKEGPSILRIQQVVRGDSAAYFCASSPGRTDYGYTFGSGTRLTVV.

The CDR3 loop is CSARQGFNEKLFF. DNA of the CDR3: TGCAGCGCCCGACAGGGGTTTAATGAAAAACTGTTTTTT. J is TRBJ1-4 and V is TRBV29-1; 8 nucleotides align to TRBD1. There are 13 residues in the CDR3. The germline gives CDR1 SQVTM, CDR2 ANQGSEA. V was pared by 7 bases and J by 4 bases, with 5 bases of the junction left unmatched. The full variable domain, in which reference TRBV29-1 and TRBJ1-4 provide the parts outside the CDR3, is SAVISQKPSRDICQRGTSLTIQCQVDSQVTMMFWYRQQPGQSLTLIATANQGSEATYESGFVIDKFPISRPNLTFSTLTVSNMSPEDSSIYLCSARQGFNEKLFFGSGTQLSVL.

V and J are TRBV6-5 and TRBJ1-5; D possibly corresponds to TRBD1 (6 bases). CDR1 is MNHEY, CDR2 SVGAGI, per germline. The CDR3 sequence is 15 residues long. Trimming removed 5 bases from V and 6 bases from J, with 17 bases in between. CDR3 in amino acids: CASSPYQVGAQPQHF. The CDR3, as DNA: TGTGCCAGCAGTCCCTACCAGGTGGGGGCTCAGCCCCAGCATTTT.

The chain carries TRBV2 and TRBJ2-5; 10 nucleotides match TRBD2. Germline assignment: CDR1 SNHLY and CDR2 FYNNEI. This CDR3 region has 13 residues. Germline trimming cut 8 bases from V and 4 bases from J; bases unmatched to any gene: 4. The CDR3 protein is CASSSGRAETQYF. The CDR3 DNA sequence: TGTGCCAGCTCTAGCGGGAGAGCAGAGACCCAGTACTTC.

The DNA of the CDR3 is TGTGCCAGCAGCCGACAGGTTGGTAGGGAGCAGTACTTC. This encodes CASSRQVGREQYF. V usage is TRBV6-5 and J usage is TRBJ2-7; D might be TRBD1 (6 bases). V lost 6 bases and J 7 bases, leaving 16 bases between the germline ends. Germline CDR1 reads MNHEY; CDR2 reads SVGAGI. CDR3 length: 13 amino acids.

This clone is a singleton in its sample. This chain uses TRBV5-1 with TRBJ2-7; 7 bases are a match to TRBD1. J was trimmed by 4 bases and V by 3 bases; bases with no gene match: 7. Germline V gene lookup returns CDR1 SGHRS and CDR2 YFSETQ. The CDR3 is 14 amino acids. The chain's CDR3 is CASSSGTEEYEQYF. CDR3 coding DNA: TGCGCCAGCAGCTCCGGGACAGAGGAATACGAGCAGTACTTC. Complete variable domain (other parts from reference TRBV5-1 and TRBJ2-7): KAGVTQTPRYLIKTRGQQVTLSCSPISGHRSVSWYQQTPGQGLQFLFEYFSETQRNKGNFPGRFSGRQFSNSRSEMNVSTLELGDSALYLCASSSGTEEYEQYFGPGTRLTVT.

The V gene is TRBV9, the J gene TRBJ1-1; 10 nucleotides match TRBD1. The CDR3 sequence is 16 residues long. V dropped 3 bases and J dropped 1; count of bases not matched to a gene: 6. Germline V gene data show CDR1 as SGDLS and CDR2 as YYNGEE. Here the CDR3 reads CASSAGQGMRNTEAFF. The CDR3 DNA is TGTGCCAGCAGCGCGGGACAGGGGATGAGGAACACTGAAGCTTTCTTT.

The gene calls are TRBV10-3 and TRBJ1-2, with 10 positions matching TRBD1. Germline values: CDR1 ENHRY, CDR2 SYGVKD. The V segment lost 3 bases and the J segment 4 bases; nucleotides outside the gene matches: 8. This CDR3 has 16 residues. The DNA for the CDR3 is TGTGCCATCAGTGATGACGGGACAGGGGTTGGCTATGGCTACACCTTC. Protein sequence: CAISDDGTGVGYGYTF.

DNA for the CDR3: TGTGCCAGCAGCTTCGTTCGGGATACGCAGTATTTT. It is translated as CASSFVRDTQYF. This sequence joins TRBV5-4 and TRBJ2-3; D not resolved. The V and J ends lost 2 bases and 6 bases respectively, with 7 bases between them. The CDR3 has 12 amino acids. Germline V gene sequence: CDR1 SGHNT, CDR2 YYREEE (reference sequence).